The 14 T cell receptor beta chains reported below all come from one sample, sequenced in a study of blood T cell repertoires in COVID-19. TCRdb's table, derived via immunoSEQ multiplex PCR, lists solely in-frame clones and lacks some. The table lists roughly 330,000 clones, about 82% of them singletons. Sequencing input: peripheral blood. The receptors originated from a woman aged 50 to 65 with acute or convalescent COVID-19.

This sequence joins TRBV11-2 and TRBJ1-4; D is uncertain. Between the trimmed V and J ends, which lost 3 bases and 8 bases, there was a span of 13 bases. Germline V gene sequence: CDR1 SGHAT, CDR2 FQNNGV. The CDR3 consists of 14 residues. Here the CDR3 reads CASSLRPLGEKLFF. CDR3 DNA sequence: TGTGCCAGCAGCTTGAGGCCACTTGGGGAAAAACTGTTTTTT.

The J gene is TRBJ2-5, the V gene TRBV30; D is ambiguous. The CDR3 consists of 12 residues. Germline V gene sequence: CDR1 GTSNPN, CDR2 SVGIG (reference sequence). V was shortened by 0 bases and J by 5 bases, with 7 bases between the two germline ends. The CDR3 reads CAWSVLPETQYF. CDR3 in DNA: TGTGCCTGGAGTGTTCTCCCGGAGACCCAGTACTTC.

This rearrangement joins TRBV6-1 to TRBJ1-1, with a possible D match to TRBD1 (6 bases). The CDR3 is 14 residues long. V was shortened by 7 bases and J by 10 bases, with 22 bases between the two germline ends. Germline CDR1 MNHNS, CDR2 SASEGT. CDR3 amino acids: CASTLGGVPHLAFF. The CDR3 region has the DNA TGTGCCAGCACCTTAGGGGGGGTCCCCCATCTAGCTTTCTTT.

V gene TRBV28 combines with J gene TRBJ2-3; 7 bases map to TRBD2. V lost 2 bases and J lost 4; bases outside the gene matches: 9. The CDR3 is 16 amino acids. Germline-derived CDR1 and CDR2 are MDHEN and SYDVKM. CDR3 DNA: TGTGCCAGCAGTTTACTGAGCGGGGAGTCCTCAGATACGCAGTATTTT. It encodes CASSLLSGESSDTQYF.

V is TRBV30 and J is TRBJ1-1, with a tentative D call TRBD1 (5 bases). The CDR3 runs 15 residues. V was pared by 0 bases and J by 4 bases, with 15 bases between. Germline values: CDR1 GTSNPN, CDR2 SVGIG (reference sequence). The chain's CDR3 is CAWSVRSGGPTEAFF. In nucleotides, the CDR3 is TGTGCCTGGAGTGTACGGTCGGGGGGACCCACTGAAGCTTTCTTT.

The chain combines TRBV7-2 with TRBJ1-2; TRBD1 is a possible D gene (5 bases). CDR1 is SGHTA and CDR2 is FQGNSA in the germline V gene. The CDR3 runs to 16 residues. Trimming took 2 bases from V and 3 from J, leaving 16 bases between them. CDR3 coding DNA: TGTGCCAGCAGCTTAACTCGAGGGGTAGCGGACTATGGCTACACCTTC. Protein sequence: CASSLTRGVADYGYTF.

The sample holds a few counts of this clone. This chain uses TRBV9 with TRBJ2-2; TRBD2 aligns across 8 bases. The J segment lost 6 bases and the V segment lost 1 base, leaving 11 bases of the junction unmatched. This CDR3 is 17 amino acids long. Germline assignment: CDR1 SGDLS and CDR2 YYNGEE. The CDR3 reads CASSVFGSAGAPGELFF. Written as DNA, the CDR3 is TGTGCCAGCAGCGTATTTGGGTCAGCGGGAGCCCCCGGGGAGCTGTTTTTT.

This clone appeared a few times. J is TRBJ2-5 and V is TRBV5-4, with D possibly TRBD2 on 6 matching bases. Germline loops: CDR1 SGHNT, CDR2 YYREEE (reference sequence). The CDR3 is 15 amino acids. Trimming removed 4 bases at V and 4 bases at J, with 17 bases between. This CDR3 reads CASSPHRRDGETQYF. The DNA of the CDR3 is TGTGCCAGCAGCCCACACCGGCGGGACGGAGAGACCCAGTACTTC.

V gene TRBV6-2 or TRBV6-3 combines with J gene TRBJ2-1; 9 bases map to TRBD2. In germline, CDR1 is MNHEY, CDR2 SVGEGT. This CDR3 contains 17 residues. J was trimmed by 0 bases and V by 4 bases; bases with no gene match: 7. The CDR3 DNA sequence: TGTGCCAGCAGTTTGGCGGGAGGGCGCCTCTCCTACAATGAGCAGTTCTTC. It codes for CASSLAGGRLSYNEQFF.

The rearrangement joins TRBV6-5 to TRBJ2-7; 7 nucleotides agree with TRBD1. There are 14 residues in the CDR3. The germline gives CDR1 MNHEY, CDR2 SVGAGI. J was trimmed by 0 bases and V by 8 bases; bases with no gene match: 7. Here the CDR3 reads CASVRDSLSYEQYF. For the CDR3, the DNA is TGTGCCAGCGTACGGGACAGCCTCTCCTACGAGCAGTACTTC.

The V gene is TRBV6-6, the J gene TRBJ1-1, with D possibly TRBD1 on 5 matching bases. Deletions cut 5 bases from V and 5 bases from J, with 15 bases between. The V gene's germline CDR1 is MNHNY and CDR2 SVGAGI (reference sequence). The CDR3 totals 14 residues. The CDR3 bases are TGTGCCAGCAGTCTTCAGGGTATATGGACTGAAGCTTTCTTT. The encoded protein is CASSLQGIWTEAFF.

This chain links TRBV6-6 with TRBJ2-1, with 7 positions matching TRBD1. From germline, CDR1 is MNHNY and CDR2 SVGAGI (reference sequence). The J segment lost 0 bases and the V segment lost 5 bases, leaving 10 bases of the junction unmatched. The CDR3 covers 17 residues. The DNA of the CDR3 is TGTGCCAGCAGTCCACTACAGGGGTCCGGCTCCTACAATGAGCAGTTCTTC. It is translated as CASSPLQGSGSYNEQFF.

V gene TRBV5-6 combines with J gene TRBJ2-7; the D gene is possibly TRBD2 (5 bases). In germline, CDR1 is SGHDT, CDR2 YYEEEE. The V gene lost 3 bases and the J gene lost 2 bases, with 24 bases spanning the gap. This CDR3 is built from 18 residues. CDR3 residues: CASSSSYPDYRSTYEQYF. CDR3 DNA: TGTGCCAGCAGCTCTTCCTACCCCGACTACCGGAGTACCTACGAGCAGTACTTC.

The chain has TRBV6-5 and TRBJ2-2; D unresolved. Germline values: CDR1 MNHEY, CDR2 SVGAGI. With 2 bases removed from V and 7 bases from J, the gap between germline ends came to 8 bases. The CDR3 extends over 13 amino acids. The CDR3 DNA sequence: TGTGCCAGCAGTTACACATCGGGCGGGGAGCTGTTTTTT. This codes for CASSYTSGGELFF.